This T cell receptor beta chain was sequenced during a study of blood T cell repertoires in COVID-19. Background on the study: T cells, B-cell-depleted T cells, or PBMCs provided the cDNA or gDNA that served as material.

Followed over time, Seattle patients had been enrolled while infection was active. Authors' analysis steps: Reference gene primer amplification in the assay estimated nucleated cell counts. Sequencing used immunoSEQ multiplex PCR; TCRdb keeps in-frame clones, though not all of them. V and J calls and clone size are given by that table; D and trimming were obtained from the DNA. This sample has 200,000 to 250,000 clones, with 75% to 90% found just once. The CDR3 is made up of 17 amino acids. V was pared by 5 bases and J by 0 bases, with 16 bases between. Germline CDR1 KGHSH, CDR2 LQKENI. This clonotype was obtained from a man aged 25 to 40 with COVID-19, enrolled during active disease. Sequencing was carried out using peripheral blood. J is TRBJ1-4 and V is TRBV18, with D unresolved. The CDR3 DNA reads as TGTGCCAGCTCATCCGTGACATCCCTTGCAACTAATGAAAAACTGTTTTTT. Encoded protein: CASSSVTSLATNEKLFF. The whole variable domain, remainder taken from reference TRBV18 and TRBJ1-4, is NAGVMQNPRHLVRRRGQEARLRCSPMKGHSHVYWYRQLPEEGLKFMVYLQKENIIDESGMPKERFSAEFPKEGPSILRIQQVVRGDSAAYFCASSSVTSLATNEKLFFGSGTQLSVL.